This T cell receptor beta chain was recovered during a study of somatic mutations in cytotoxic T cells in rheumatoid arthritis. Study summary: Right after diagnosis, and before any treatment had started, patient peripheral blood (about 29 ml EDTA) was drawn. Study-level points and caveats: CD8+ T-cell clonality showed no significant difference between rheumatoid arthritis patients and age-matched healthy controls.

Assay used: immunoSEQ multiplex PCR; TCRdb lists only in-frame clones, some missing. This table has tens of thousands of clones, approximately 80% appearing once. As regards this clone: Antigen unknown.

The ends were cut back, 5 bases at V and 7 bases at J, with 17 bases in the middle. This CDR3 contains 14 residues. Looked up from germline, CDR1 is MNHEY and CDR2 is SMNVEV (reference sequence). This receptor was identified in an adult with rheumatoid arthritis. The material sequenced was CD8+ T cells sorted from blood. The gene calls are TRBV27 and TRBJ1-1; D is undetermined. Here the CDR3 DNA reads TGTGCCAGCAGTCCCCTCGGCGGGCCGGGTGAAGCTTTCTTT. Its protein product is CASSPLGGPGEAFF.